This T cell receptor beta chain was identified in a study of blood T cell repertoires in COVID-19. Study-level background: Samples taken during acute and convalescent COVID-19 were collected in the United States, Italy and Spain.

Authors' analysis steps: Estimated nucleated cell counts came from reference gene primer amplification. Sequencing was performed with immunoSEQ multiplex PCR; in TCRdb, only in-frame clones are kept and a portion is missing. V and J calls and clone size come straight from that table; D and trimming were deduced from the DNA. The table lists hundreds of thousands of clones, 88% of them singletons, with about 0.99% in the top ten. Germline V gene data show CDR1 as MRHNA and CDR2 as SNTAGT. Trimming removed 4 bases from V and 0 bases from J; junction bases left unmatched: 8. CDR3 size: 17 residues. The gene calls are TRBV6-4 and TRBJ2-1; the match to TRBD2 covers 8 bases. This receptor was obtained from a woman aged 40 to 50 who had recovered from COVID-19. Sequences were obtained from peripheral blood. The chain's CDR3 is CASSVAGGPPSYNEQFF. The CDR3 DNA reads as TGTGCCAGCAGTGTGGCGGGAGGCCCCCCCTCCTACAATGAGCAGTTCTTC.